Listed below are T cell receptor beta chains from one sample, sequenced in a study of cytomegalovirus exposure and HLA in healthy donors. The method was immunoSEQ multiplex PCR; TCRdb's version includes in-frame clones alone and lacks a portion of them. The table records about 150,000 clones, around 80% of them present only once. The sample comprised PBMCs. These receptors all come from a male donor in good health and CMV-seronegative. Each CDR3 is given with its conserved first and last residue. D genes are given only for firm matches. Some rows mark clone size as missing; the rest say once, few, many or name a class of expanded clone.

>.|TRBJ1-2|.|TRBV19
CASSMSGGNYGYTF
TGTGCCAGTAGTATGTCGGGAGGCAACTATGGCTACACCTTC
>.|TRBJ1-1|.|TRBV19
CASSPIVSPTGNTEAFF
TGTGCCAGTAGCCCGATAGTTTCCCCGACAGGGAACACTGAAGCTTTCTTT
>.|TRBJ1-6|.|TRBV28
CASSQRGYNSPLHF
TGTGCCAGCAGCCAACGAGGGTACAATTCACCCCTCCACTTT
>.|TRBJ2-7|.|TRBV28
CASSSPGTEYEQYF
TGTGCCAGCAGCTCCCCGGGAACAGAATACGAGCAGTACTTC
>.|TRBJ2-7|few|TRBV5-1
CASSSTGWDSYEQYF
TGCGCCAGCAGCTCCACGGGATGGGACTCCTACGAGCAGTACTTC
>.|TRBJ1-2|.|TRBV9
CASSGALGYTF
TGTGCCAGCAGCGGGGCCCTTGGCTACACCTTC
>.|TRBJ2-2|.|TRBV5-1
CASSPSGMDTGELFF
TGCGCCAGCAGCCCCTCCGGGATGGACACCGGGGAGCTGTTTTTT
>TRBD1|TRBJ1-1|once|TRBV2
CASSTTGWTEAFF
TGTGCCAGCAGTACGACAGGGTGGACTGAAGCTTTCTTT
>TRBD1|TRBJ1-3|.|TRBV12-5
CASGLVIDRGPSTIYF
TGTGCTAGTGGTTTGGTGATCGACAGGGGGCCTTCCACCATATATTTT
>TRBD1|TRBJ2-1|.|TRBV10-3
CAITSGQGEDEQFF
TGTGCCATCACCTCGGGACAGGGGGAGGATGAGCAGTTCTTC
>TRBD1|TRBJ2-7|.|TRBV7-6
CASSKQGNPGYEQYF
TGTGCCAGCAGCAAACAGGGGAACCCTGGTTACGAGCAGTACTTC
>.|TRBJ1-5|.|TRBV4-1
CASSQVAGGSNQPQHF
TGCGCCAGCAGCCAAGTCGCCGGTGGTAGCAATCAGCCCCAGCATTTT
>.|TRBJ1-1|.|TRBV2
CASSEARNTEAFF
TGTGCCAGCAGTGAAGCCCGGAACACTGAAGCTTTCTTT
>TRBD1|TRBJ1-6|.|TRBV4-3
CASSQERLTGGYSNSPLHF
TGCGCCAGCAGCCAAGAACGGTTGACAGGGGGTTATAGTAATTCACCCCTCCACTTT
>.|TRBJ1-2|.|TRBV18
CASSPPGSGDYGYTF
TGTGCCAGCTCACCACCGGGCAGCGGAGACTATGGCTACACCTTC
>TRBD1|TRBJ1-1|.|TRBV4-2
CASSQTGGWTEAFF
TGTGCCAGCAGCCAGACAGGGGGTTGGACTGAAGCTTTCTTT